This T cell receptor beta chain originates from a study of blood T cell repertoires in COVID-19. With 6 bases clipped from V and 5 bases from J, the junction kept 3 bases outside the gene matches. From germline, CDR1 is SQVTM and CDR2 ANQGSEA. The CDR3 totals 12 residues. Only in-frame clones appear in the TCRdb table, and some are missing; sequencing was by immunoSEQ multiplex PCR. This table holds 50,000 to 65,000 clones, approximately 89% found once. This clone showed up just once. The receptor was derived from a man in his sixties with active COVID-19. Sequenced material: peripheral blood. This sequence joins TRBV29-1 and TRBJ1-1, with 10 bases fitting TRBD1. The CDR3 here is CSVTGGATEAFF. The CDR3 DNA reads as TGCAGCGTGACAGGGGGCGCAACTGAAGCTTTCTTT.